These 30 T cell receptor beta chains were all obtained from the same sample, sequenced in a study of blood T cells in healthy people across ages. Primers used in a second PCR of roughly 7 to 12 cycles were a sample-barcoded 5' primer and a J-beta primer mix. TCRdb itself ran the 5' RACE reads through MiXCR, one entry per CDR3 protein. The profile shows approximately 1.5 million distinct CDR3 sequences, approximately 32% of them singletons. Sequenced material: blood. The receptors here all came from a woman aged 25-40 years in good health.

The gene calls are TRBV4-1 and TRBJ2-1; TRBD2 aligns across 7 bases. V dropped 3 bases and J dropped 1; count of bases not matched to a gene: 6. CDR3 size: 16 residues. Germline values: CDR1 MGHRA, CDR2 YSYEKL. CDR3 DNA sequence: TGCGCCAGCAGCCAGGGAGGACTAGTGTCCTACAATGAGCAGTTCTTC. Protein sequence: CASSQGGLVSYNEQFF.

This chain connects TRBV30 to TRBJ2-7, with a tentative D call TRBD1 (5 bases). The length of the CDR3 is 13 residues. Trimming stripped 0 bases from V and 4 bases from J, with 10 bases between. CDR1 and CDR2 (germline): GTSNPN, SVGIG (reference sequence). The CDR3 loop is CAWSVPAGYEQYF. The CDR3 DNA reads TGTGCCTGGAGTGTCCCCGCAGGGTACGAGCAGTACTTC.

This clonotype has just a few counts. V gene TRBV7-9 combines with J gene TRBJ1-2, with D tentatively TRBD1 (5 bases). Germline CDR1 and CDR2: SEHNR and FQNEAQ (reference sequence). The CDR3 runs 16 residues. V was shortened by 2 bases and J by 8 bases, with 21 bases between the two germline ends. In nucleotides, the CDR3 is TGTGCCAGCAGCTTAATAAAGGGGCCGCGGAACGGAGGCTACACCTTC. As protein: CASSLIKGPRNGGYTF. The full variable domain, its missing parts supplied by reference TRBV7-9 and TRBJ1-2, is DTGVSQNPRHKITKRGQNVTFRCDPISEHNRLYWYRQTLGQGPEFLTYFQNEAQLEKSRLLSDRFSAERPKGSFSTLEIQRTEQGDSAMYLCASSLIKGPRNGGYTFGSGTRLTVV.

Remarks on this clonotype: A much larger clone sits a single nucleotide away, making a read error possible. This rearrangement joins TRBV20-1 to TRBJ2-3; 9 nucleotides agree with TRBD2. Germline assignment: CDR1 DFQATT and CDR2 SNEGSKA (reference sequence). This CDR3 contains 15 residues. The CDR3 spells CGAAPVAGDADTQYF. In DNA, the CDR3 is TGCGGCGCTGCCCCAGTAGCGGGGGATGCTGATACGCAGTATTTT.

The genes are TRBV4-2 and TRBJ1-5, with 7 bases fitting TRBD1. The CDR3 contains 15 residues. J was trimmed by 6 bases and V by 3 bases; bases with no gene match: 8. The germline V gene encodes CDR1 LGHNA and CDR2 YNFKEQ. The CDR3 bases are TGTGCCAGCAGCCAGGGCAGGGGGGGGACTCAGCCCCAGCATTTT. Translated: CASSQGRGGTQPQHF.

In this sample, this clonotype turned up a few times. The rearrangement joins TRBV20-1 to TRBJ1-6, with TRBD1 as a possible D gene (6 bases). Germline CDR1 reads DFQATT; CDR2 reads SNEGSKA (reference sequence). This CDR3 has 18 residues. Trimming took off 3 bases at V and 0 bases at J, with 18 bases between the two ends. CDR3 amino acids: CSASRGKGVSSYNSPLHF. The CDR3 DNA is TGCAGTGCTAGTAGGGGGAAAGGGGTTAGCTCCTATAATTCACCCCTCCACTTT.

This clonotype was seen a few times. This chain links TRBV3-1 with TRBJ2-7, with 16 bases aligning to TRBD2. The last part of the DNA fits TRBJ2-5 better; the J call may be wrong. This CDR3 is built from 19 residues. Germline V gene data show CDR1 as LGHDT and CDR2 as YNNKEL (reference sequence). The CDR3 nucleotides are TGTGCCAGCAGCCAAGGTCACGGGACTAGCGGGGGGGGCCTCGAGACCCAGTACTTC. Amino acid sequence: CASSQGHGTSGGGLETQYF.

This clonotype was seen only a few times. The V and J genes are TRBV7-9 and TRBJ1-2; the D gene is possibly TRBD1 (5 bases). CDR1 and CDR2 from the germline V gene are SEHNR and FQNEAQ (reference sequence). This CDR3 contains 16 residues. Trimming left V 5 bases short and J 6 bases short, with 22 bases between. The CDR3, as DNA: TGTGCCAGCAGCCCACTGACCGGGACCTTGGATGATGGCTACACCTTC. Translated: CASSPLTGTLDDGYTF.

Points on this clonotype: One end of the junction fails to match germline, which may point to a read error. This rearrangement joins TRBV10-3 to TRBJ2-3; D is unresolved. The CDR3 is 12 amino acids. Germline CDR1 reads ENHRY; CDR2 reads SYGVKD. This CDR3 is CAISDGTDMQYF. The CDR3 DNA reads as TGTGCCATCTCTGACGGCACAGATATGCAGTATTTT.

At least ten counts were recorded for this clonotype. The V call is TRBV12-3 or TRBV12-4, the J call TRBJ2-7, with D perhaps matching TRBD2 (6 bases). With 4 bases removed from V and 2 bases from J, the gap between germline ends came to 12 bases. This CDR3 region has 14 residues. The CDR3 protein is CASSSRLGPYEQYF. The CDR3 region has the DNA TGTGCCAGCAGTTCCAGACTAGGTCCCTACGAGCAGTACTTC.

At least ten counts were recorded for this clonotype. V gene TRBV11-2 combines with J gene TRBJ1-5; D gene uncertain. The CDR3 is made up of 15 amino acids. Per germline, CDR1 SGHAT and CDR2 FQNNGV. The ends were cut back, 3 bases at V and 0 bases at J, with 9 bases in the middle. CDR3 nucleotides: TGTGCCAGCAGCTTCTCCCCGGGTAGCAATCAGCCCCAGCATTTT. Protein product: CASSFSPGSNQPQHF. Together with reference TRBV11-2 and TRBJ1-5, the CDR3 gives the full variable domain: EAGVAQSPRYKIIEKRQSVAFWCNPISGHATLYWYQQILGQGPKLLIQFQNNGVVDDSQLPKDRFSAERLKGVDSTLKIQPAKLEDSAVYLCASSFSPGSNQPQHFGDGTRLSIL.

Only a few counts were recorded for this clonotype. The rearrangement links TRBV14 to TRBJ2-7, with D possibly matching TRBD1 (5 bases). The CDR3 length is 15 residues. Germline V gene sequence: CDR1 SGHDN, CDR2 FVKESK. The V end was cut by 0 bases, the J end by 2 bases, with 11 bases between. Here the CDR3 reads CASSQDIGETYEQYF. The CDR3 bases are TGTGCCAGCAGCCAAGATATAGGGGAAACCTACGAGCAGTACTTC.

The CDR3 region has the DNA TGTGCCAGCAGTTTAGACCTCCGGTACGAGCAGTACTTC. This codes for CASSLDLRYEQYF. The chain is built from TRBV28 and TRBJ2-7; D unclear. Germline assignment: CDR1 MDHEN and CDR2 SYDVKM. Trimming pared 2 bases from V and 4 bases from J, leaving 9 bases between. The CDR3 runs to 13 residues.

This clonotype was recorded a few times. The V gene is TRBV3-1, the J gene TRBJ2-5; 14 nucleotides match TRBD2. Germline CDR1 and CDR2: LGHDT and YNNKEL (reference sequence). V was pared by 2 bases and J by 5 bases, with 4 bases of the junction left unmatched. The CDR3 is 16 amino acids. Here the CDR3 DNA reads TGTGCCAGCAGCCAACCTAGGACTAGCGGGGGGGAGACCCAGTACTTC. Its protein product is CASSQPRTSGGETQYF.

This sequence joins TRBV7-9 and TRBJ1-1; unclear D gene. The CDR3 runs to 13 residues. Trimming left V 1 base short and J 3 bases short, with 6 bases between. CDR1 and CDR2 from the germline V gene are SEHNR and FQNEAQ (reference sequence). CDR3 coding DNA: TGTGCCAGCAGCTTAGATGAGTACACTGAAGCTTTCTTT. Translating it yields CASSLDEYTEAFF.

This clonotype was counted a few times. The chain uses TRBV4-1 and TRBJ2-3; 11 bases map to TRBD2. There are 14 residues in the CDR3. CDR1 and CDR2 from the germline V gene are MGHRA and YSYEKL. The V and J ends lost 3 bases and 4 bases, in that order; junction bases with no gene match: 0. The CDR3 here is CASSQTSGADTQYF. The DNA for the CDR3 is TGCGCCAGCAGCCAGACTAGCGGGGCAGATACGCAGTATTTT.

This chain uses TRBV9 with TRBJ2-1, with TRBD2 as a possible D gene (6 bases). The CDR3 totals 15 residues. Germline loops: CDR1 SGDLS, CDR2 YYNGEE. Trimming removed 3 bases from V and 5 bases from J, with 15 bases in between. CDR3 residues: CASSASGGAHNEQFF. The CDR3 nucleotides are TGTGCCAGCAGCGCCTCTGGCGGGGCCCACAATGAGCAGTTCTTC.

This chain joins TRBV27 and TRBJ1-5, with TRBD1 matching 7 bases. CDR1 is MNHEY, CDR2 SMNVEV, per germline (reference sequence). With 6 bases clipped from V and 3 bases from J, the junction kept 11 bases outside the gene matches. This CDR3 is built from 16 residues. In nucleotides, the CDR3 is TGTGCCAGCAGATTTATCGGGACAGAGAACAATCAGCCCCAGCATTTT. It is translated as CASRFIGTENNQPQHF.

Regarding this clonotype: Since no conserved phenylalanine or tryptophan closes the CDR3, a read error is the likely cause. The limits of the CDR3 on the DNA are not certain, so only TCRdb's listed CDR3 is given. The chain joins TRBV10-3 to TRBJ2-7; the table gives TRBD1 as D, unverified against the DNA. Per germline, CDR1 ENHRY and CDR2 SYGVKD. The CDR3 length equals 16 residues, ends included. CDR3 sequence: CAISESPGQDLERAVL.

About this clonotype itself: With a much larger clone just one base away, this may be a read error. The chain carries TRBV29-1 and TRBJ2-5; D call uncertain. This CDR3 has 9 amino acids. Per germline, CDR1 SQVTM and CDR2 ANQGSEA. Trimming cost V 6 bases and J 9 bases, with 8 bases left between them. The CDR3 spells CSVEDPQYF. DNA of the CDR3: TGCAGCGTCGAGGATCCCCAGTACTTC.

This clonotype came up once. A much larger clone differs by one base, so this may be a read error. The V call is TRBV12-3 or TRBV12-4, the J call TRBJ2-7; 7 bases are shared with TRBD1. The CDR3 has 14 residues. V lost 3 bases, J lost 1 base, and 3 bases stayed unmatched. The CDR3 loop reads CASSFARGSYEQYF. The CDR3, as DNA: TGTGCCAGCAGTTTCGCCAGGGGGTCCTACGAGCAGTACTTC.

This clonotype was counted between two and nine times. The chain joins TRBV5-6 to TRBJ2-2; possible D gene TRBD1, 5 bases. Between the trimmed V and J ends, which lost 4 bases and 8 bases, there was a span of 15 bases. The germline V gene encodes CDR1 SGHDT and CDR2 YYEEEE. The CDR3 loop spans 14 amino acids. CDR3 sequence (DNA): TGTGCCAGCAGCCCCGACAACTACAGGGGGGAGCTGTTTTTT. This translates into CASSPDNYRGELFF.

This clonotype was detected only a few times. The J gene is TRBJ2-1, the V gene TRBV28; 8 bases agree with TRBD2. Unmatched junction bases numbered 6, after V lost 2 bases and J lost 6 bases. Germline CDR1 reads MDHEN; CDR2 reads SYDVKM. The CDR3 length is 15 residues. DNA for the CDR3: TGTGCCAGCAGTTTAAAGGCGGGAGGTCGCAATGAGCAGTTCTTC. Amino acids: CASSLKAGGRNEQFF.

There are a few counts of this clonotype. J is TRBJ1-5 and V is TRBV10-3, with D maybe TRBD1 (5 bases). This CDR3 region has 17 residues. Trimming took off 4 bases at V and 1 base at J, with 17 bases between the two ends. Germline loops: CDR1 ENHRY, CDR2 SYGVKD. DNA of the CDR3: TGTGCCATCAGTGTAAATCAGGGTATAAGAAGCAATCAGCCCCAGCATTTT. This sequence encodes CAISVNQGIRSNQPQHF.

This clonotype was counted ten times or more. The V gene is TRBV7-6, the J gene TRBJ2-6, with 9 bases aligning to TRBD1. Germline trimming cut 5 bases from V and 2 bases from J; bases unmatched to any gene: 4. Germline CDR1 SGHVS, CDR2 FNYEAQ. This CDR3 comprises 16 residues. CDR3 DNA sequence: TGTGCCAGCAGCCATACAGGGGGCGCTGGGGCCAACGTCCTGACTTTC. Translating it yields CASSHTGGAGANVLTF. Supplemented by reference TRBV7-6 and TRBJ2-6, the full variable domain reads GAGVSQSPRYKVTKRGQDVALRCDPISGHVSLYWYRQALGQGPEFLTYFNYEAQQDKSGLPNDRFSAERPEGSISTLTIQRTEQRDSAMYRCASSHTGGAGANVLTFGAGSRLTVL.

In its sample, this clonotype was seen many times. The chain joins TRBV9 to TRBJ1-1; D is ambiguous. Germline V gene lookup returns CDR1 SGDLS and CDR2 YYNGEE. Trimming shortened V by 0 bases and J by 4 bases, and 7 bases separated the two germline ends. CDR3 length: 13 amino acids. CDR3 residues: CASSVGGSTEAFF. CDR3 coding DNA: TGTGCCAGCAGCGTAGGGGGTTCCACTGAAGCTTTCTTT.

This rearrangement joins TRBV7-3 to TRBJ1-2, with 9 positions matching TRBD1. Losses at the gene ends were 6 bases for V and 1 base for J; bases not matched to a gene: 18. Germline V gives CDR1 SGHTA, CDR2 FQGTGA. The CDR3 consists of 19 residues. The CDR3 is CASSPVPGQGLGVNYGYTF. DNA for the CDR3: TGTGCCAGCAGTCCGGTCCCGGGACAGGGATTAGGAGTTAACTATGGCTACACCTTC.

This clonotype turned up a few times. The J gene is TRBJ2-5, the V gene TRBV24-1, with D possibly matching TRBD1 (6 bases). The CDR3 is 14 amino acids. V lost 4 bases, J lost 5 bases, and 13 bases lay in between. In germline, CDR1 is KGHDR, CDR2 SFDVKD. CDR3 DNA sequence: TGTGCCACCAGTGACGGTGGAAGGGGGGAGACCCAGTACTTC. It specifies CATSDGGRGETQYF.

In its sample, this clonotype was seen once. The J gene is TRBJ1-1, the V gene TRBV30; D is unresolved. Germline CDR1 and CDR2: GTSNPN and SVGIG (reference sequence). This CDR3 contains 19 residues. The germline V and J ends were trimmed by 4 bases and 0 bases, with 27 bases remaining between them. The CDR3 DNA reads TGTGCCTGGACTATCGGGGTGGCACTCAGATACCCCATGAACACTGAAGCTTTCTTT. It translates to CAWTIGVALRYPMNTEAFF.

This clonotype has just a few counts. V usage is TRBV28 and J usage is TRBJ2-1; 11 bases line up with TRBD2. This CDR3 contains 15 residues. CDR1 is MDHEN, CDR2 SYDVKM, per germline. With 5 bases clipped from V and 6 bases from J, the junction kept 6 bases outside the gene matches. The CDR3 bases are TGTGCCAGCAGTCCGACTAGCGGGACGGGCAATGAGCAGTTCTTC. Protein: CASSPTSGTGNEQFF.